This T cell receptor (beta chain) was identified during a study of naive and memory T cell subsets. General observations from the study: From naive to CM, EM and EMRA, diversity decreased and Gini increased.

V was pared by 5 bases and J by 1 base, with 11 bases between. The CDR3 runs to 14 residues. The V gene's germline CDR1 is SGHTA and CDR2 FQGNSA. The beta constant-region primer was an equimolar mix of two oligonucleotides covering TRBC1 and TRBC2. TCRdb reanalysed the UMI-ligation and nested PCR reads using MiXCR and keeps one entry per CDR3 protein. This table holds tens of thousands of distinct CDR3 sequences, under 15% found once. A few counts support this clonotype. Its target is not known. The specimen was central memory CD4+ T cells from blood. The chain recombines TRBV7-2 with TRBJ2-5; D gene unclear. This TCR came from a human donor in good health. This CDR3 reads CASSTDGFQETQYF. In DNA form, the CDR3 reads TGTGCCAGCAGCACGGACGGATTCCAAGAGACCCAGTACTTC.